Below, 22 T cell receptor beta chains from the same sample are listed, as sequenced in a study of blood T cell repertoires in COVID-19. Some clones are missing from TCRdb's copy, which holds only in-frame ones; the method was immunoSEQ multiplex PCR. The data show 90,000 to 130,000 clones, with over 80% seen just once and 0.7% to 1% held by the top ten. The sequenced sample consisted of peripheral blood. These receptors originate from a woman in her 70s with acute or convalescent COVID-19.

The CDR3 DNA sequence: TGTGCCAGCAGCCACGGGTCTCAATCGAGCTCCTATAATTCACCCCTCCACTTT. As protein: CASSHGSQSSSYNSPLHF. The rearrangement uses TRBV7-8 and TRBJ1-6; D gene uncertain. The length of the CDR3 is 18 residues. V was cut by 5 bases and J by 0 bases, with 17 bases left in between. Germline CDR1 SGHVS, CDR2 FQNEAQ.

The J gene is TRBJ1-1, the V gene TRBV28; perhaps TRBD1 as D (6 bases). With 7 bases removed from V and 4 bases from J, the gap between germline ends came to 16 bases. The CDR3 contains 14 residues. Germline CDR1 MDHEN, CDR2 SYDVKM. The CDR3, as DNA: TGTGCCAGCACCTCCCCCAGGGGCTTCACTGAAGCTTTCTTT. Protein product: CASTSPRGFTEAFF. Using reference TRBV28 and TRBJ1-1 for the parts outside the CDR3, the full variable domain is DVKVTQSSRYLVKRTGEKVFLECVQDMDHENMFWYRQDPGLGLRLIYFSYDVKMKEKGDIPEGYSVSREKKERFSLILESASTNQTSMYLCASTSPRGFTEAFFGQGTRLTVV.

The chain recombines TRBV7-2 with TRBJ2-3; perhaps TRBD2 as D (7 bases). The CDR3 runs 19 residues. Per germline, CDR1 SGHTA and CDR2 FQGNSA. V shed 4 bases and J shed 0 bases, with 23 bases lying between them. The CDR3: CASSYPKGGARTSTDTQYF. The CDR3 DNA reads as TGTGCCAGCAGCTATCCTAAGGGGGGGGCACGGACTAGCACAGATACGCAGTATTTT. The variable domain in full, with the rest retrieved from reference TRBV7-2 and TRBJ2-3, is GAGVSQSPSNKVTEKGKDVELRCDPISGHTALYWYRQSLGQGLEFLIYFQGNSAPDKSGLPSDRFSAERTGGSVSTLTIQRTQQEDSAVYLCASSYPKGGARTSTDTQYFGPGTRLTVL.

This clone was seen at least ten times. The CDR3 DNA reads TGTGCCAGCAGCCCGGGACAGGGGAATAGAAAACTGTTTTTT. Translation: CASSPGQGNRKLFF. The rearrangement links TRBV4-2 to TRBJ1-4, with 10 bases aligning to TRBD1. Trimming at V came to 4 bases and at J to 10 bases, leaving 6 bases not matched to a gene. Germline V gives CDR1 LGHNA, CDR2 YNFKEQ. This CDR3 has 14 residues.

This clone was detected once. This chain connects TRBV3-1 (or the pseudogene TRBV3-2) to TRBJ2-1; 7 bases are shared with TRBD1. The CDR3 consists of 15 residues. Trimming took 2 bases from V and 9 from J; bases not matched to a gene: 10. Per germline, CDR1 LGHDT and CDR2 YNNKEL (reference sequence). The CDR3 spells CASSQRRATGLEQFF. The CDR3 bases are TGTGCCAGCAGCCAACGAAGGGCGACAGGGCTTGAGCAGTTCTTC.

The chain couples TRBV10-1 to TRBJ1-2, with unresolved D. V was shortened by 3 bases and J by 4 bases, with 9 bases between the two germline ends. Germline V gene lookup returns CDR1 WNHNN and CDR2 SYGVQD (reference sequence). This CDR3 spans 13 amino acids. In DNA, the CDR3 is TGCGCCAGCAGTGACTACAGAAGCTATGGCTACACCTTC. Translation gives CASSDYRSYGYTF.

This clone has just one count. The V call is TRBV20-1, the J call TRBJ2-7, with 12 bases matching TRBD2. This CDR3 has 15 residues. Germline trimming cut 3 bases from V and 2 bases from J; bases unmatched to any gene: 5. The germline gives CDR1 DFQATT, CDR2 SNEGSKA (reference sequence). The CDR3 loop is CSASNPSGGAYEQYF. The DNA of the CDR3 is TGCAGTGCTAGTAACCCTAGCGGGGGGGCCTACGAGCAGTACTTC.

This clone was picked up a small number of times. This chain connects TRBV5-4 to TRBJ2-2; 9 bases agree with TRBD1. Per the germline V gene, CDR1 is SGHNT and CDR2 is YYREEE (reference sequence). This CDR3 contains 15 residues. After removal of 0 bases from V and 7 bases from J, the junction contained 4 bases not matched to a gene. CDR3 protein: CASSLGGQGSGELFF. For the CDR3, the DNA is TGTGCCAGCAGCTTGGGGGGACAGGGCAGCGGGGAGCTGTTTTTT.

This clone was seen just once. CDR3 coding DNA: TGTGCCAGTAAAACTCTGGACAGGGATAGTGAAAAACTGTTTTTT. It encodes CASKTLDRDSEKLFF. The chain uses TRBV19 and TRBJ1-4; TRBD1 matches at 8 bases. CDR3 length: 15 amino acids. The V and J ends lost 7 bases and 7 bases, in that order; junction bases with no gene match: 11. The V gene's germline CDR1 is LNHDA and CDR2 SQIVND (reference sequence).

The J gene is TRBJ1-1, the V gene TRBV6-5; 7 nucleotides align to TRBD1. V gave up 4 bases and J gave up 1 base; unmatched junction bases: 6. CDR3 length equals 15 residues. Germline V gene data show CDR1 as MNHEY and CDR2 as SVGAGI. The chain's CDR3 is CASSFTGDRNTEAFF. CDR3 in DNA: TGTGCCAGCAGTTTTACAGGGGATCGGAACACTGAAGCTTTCTTT.

The chain recombines TRBV19 with TRBJ2-3, with 11 bases aligning to TRBD2. The CDR3 totals 18 residues. The V gene's germline CDR1 is LNHDA and CDR2 SQIVND (reference sequence). J gave up 3 bases and V 2 bases, and 10 bases lay outside the gene matches. The CDR3 reads CASSIFGGLAGQTDTQYF. The CDR3 nucleotides read TGTGCCAGTAGTATATTCGGAGGACTAGCGGGTCAGACAGATACGCAGTATTTT.

The chain combines TRBV3-1 (or the pseudogene TRBV3-2) with TRBJ1-2, with D possibly being TRBD1 (5 bases). This CDR3 is 13 amino acids long. Germline CDR1 reads LGHDT; CDR2 reads YNNKEL (reference sequence). The germline V and J ends were trimmed by 0 bases and 8 bases, with 10 bases remaining between them. CDR3 region: CASSQDPRVGYTF. The CDR3 nucleotides read TGTGCCAGCAGCCAAGATCCCAGGGTCGGCTACACCTTC.

This clone was recorded only once. This chain uses TRBV24-1 with TRBJ2-5, with 13 bases that match TRBD2. CDR3 length: 16 amino acids. Germline V gene lookup returns CDR1 KGHDR and CDR2 SFDVKD. With V trimmed by 4 bases and J by 3 bases, 4 bases remained unmatched. The CDR3 region is CATSDRGLAGKETQYF. CDR3 DNA sequence: TGTGCCACCAGTGACCGGGGACTAGCGGGAAAAGAGACCCAGTACTTC.

The chain couples TRBV5-4 to TRBJ1-1, with 7 bases aligning to TRBD1. V lost 4 bases to trimming and J lost 1 base; unmatched junction nucleotides: 4. Germline loops: CDR1 SGHNT, CDR2 YYREEE (reference sequence). This CDR3 comprises 14 residues. CDR3 residues: CASSVGGWNTEAFF. CDR3 coding DNA: TGTGCCAGCAGCGTAGGGGGCTGGAACACTGAAGCTTTCTTT.

V gene TRBV5-1 combines with J gene TRBJ1-2, with a weak D call TRBD1 (5 bases). Per the germline V gene, CDR1 is SGHRS and CDR2 is YFSETQ. The CDR3 sequence is 14 residues long. V lost 5 bases and J lost 8, with 19 bases in between. DNA of the CDR3: TGCGCCAGCAGTTCCCAGGTAACCCGACAGGGCTACACCTTC. This sequence encodes CASSSQVTRQGYTF.

CDR3: CASSPNSPGVLTGELFF. Written as DNA, the CDR3 is TGTGCCAGCTCACCAAATTCTCCAGGGGTGCTCACCGGGGAGCTGTTTTTT. The rearrangement uses TRBV18 and TRBJ2-2, with D perhaps TRBD1 (6 bases). Germline V CDR1 and CDR2: KGHSH, LQKENI. V gave up 2 bases and J gave up 4 bases, with 17 bases separating them. This CDR3 spans 17 amino acids.

The V call is TRBV7-2, the J call TRBJ1-5; 8 nucleotides agree with TRBD1. The CDR3 length is 14 residues. The germline V gene has CDR1 SGHTA and CDR2 FQGNSA. Trimming at V came to 6 bases and at J to 4 bases, leaving 5 bases not matched to a gene. CDR3 sequence (DNA): TGTGCCAGCAGGAAACAGGGGGATAATCAGCCCCAGCATTTT. This sequence encodes CASRKQGDNQPQHF.

The genes are TRBV10-3 and TRBJ2-2, with 9 bases matching TRBD2. V lost 3 bases and J lost 6; bases outside the gene matches: 8. This CDR3 is built from 16 residues. Germline V gives CDR1 ENHRY, CDR2 SYGVKD. CDR3 residues: CAISDSGGRAPGELFF. As DNA, the CDR3 is TGTGCCATCAGTGACAGTGGCGGGAGGGCCCCCGGGGAGCTGTTTTTT.

This rearrangement joins TRBV2 to TRBJ1-5; D call uncertain. This CDR3 contains 14 residues. V shed 7 bases and J shed 3 bases, with 13 bases lying between them. The germline CDR1 and CDR2 sequences are SNHLY and FYNNEI. The CDR3 sequence: CASTGSRNNQPQHF. CDR3 nucleotide sequence: TGTGCCAGCACAGGTTCCAGGAACAATCAGCCCCAGCATTTT.

V usage is TRBV9 and J usage is TRBJ2-4; the match to TRBD1 covers 7 bases. The CDR3 runs 16 residues. Germline V gene data show CDR1 as SGDLS and CDR2 as YYNGEE. The junction had 7 bases not matched to a gene; V was cut back by 4 bases and J by 0 bases. This CDR3 is CASSFRDSVAKNIQYF. The CDR3 DNA follows: TGTGCCAGCAGCTTCCGGGACAGCGTAGCCAAAAACATTCAGTACTTC. The whole variable domain, filled in from reference TRBV9 and TRBJ2-4, reads DSGVTQTPKHLITATGQRVTLRCSPRSGDLSVYWYQQSLDQGLQFLIQYYNGEERAKGNILERFSAQQFPDLHSELNLSSLELGDSALYFCASSFRDSVAKNIQYFGAGTRLSVL.

V usage is TRBV5-5 and J usage is TRBJ1-1; 9 bases line up with TRBD1. The germline CDR1 and CDR2 sequences are SGHKS and YYEKEE (reference sequence). The CDR3 has 19 amino acids. The V and J ends lost 3 bases and 3 bases, in that order; junction bases with no gene match: 18. In DNA form, the CDR3 reads TGTGCCAGCAGCTCATCTGGGACAGGGCGGAGTAGGAGGGACACTGAAGCTTTCTTT. Translating gives CASSSSGTGRSRRDTEAFF.

This chain joins TRBV28 and TRBJ2-5; tentative D call: TRBD1 (6 bases). The CDR3 totals 13 residues. CDR1 and CDR2 (germline): MDHEN, SYDVKM. V lost 4 bases to trimming and J lost 4 bases, with 10 bases between them. The CDR3 is CASSSGVRETQYF. The DNA for the CDR3 is TGTGCCAGCAGTTCAGGGGTGCGAGAGACCCAGTACTTC. Together with reference TRBV28 and TRBJ2-5, the CDR3 gives the full variable domain: DVKVTQSSRYLVKRTGEKVFLECVQDMDHENMFWYRQDPGLGLRLIYFSYDVKMKEKGDIPEGYSVSREKKERFSLILESASTNQTSMYLCASSSGVRETQYFGPGTRLLVL.